These 21 T cell receptor beta chains share one sample of origin, sequenced in a study of T cells in Graves' hyperthyroidism and ophthalmopathy. There were TCR beta CDR3 regions amplified from RNA transcripts. The HTBI primer set served for first-round RT-PCR of the TCR CDR3. MiXCR was run by TCRdb on the multiplex PCR reads, yielding one entry per CDR3 protein. The top ten hold about 50% of the sample, which has around 340,000 distinct CDR3 sequences, approximately 22% seen once. The sequenced sample was blood. Source of these receptors: a woman between 45 and 60 years old with Graves' hyperthyroidism.

This clonotype occurred many times. The chain joins TRBV30 to TRBJ1-5; D may be TRBD1 (5 bases). CDR1 is GTSNPN, CDR2 SVGIG, per germline (reference sequence). Trimming pared 3 bases from V and 2 bases from J, leaving 8 bases between. This CDR3 has 13 residues. CDR3 loop: CAWRGAGNQPQHF. For the CDR3, the DNA is TGTGCCTGGAGAGGGGCAGGCAATCAGCCCCAGCATTTT. The complete variable domain, with remaining parts taken from reference TRBV30 and TRBJ1-5, reads SQTIHQWPATLVQPVGSPLSLECTVEGTSNPNLYWYRQAAGRGLQLLFYSVGIGQISSEVPQNLSASRPQDRQFILSSKKLLLSDSGFYLCAWRGAGNQPQHFGDGTRLSIL.

This clonotype was observed at least ten times. CDR3 amino acids: CASSQDGRGYTDTQYF. DNA for the CDR3: TGTGCCAGCAGCCAAGACGGCAGGGGATACACAGATACGCAGTATTTT. The V gene is TRBV3-1, the J gene TRBJ2-3; tentatively, D is TRBD1 (6 bases). With 0 bases removed from V and 2 bases from J, the gap between germline ends came to 12 bases. Germline V gives CDR1 LGHDT, CDR2 YNNKEL (reference sequence). The CDR3 extends over 16 amino acids.

This clonotype was observed at least ten times. Here the CDR3 reads CAWRKGTGALEAFF. The CDR3 nucleotides read TGTGCCTGGAGGAAAGGGACAGGGGCACTGGAAGCTTTCTTT. The rearrangement links TRBV30 to TRBJ1-1, with TRBD1 matching 10 bases. V shed 3 bases and J 8 bases; nucleotides not matched to a gene: 9. There are 14 residues in the CDR3. Looked up from germline, CDR1 is GTSNPN and CDR2 is SVGIG (reference sequence). Based on the CDR3 plus reference TRBV30 and TRBJ1-1, the full variable domain is SQTIHQWPATLVQPVGSPLSLECTVEGTSNPNLYWYRQAAGRGLQLLFYSVGIGQISSEVPQNLSASRPQDRQFILSSKKLLLSDSGFYLCAWRKGTGALEAFFGQGTRLTVV.

This clonotype was seen more than once but under ten times. The chain links TRBV5-1 to TRBJ2-2, with TRBD1 matching over 7 bases. The CDR3 is 11 residues long. The trim removed 7 bases at V and 8 bases at J, leaving 2 bases unmatched. Germline CDR1 and CDR2: SGHRS and YFSETQ. CDR3 residues: CASEGAGELFF. CDR3 DNA sequence: TGCGCCAGCGAGGGGGCAGGGGAGCTGTTTTTT.

This clonotype was detected many times. The J gene is TRBJ2-3, the V gene TRBV30; D call uncertain. Germline loops: CDR1 GTSNPN, CDR2 SVGIG (reference sequence). The CDR3 extends over 13 amino acids. With 1 base removed from V and 3 bases from J, the gap between germline ends came to 8 bases. The chain's CDR3 is CAWSEKQTDTQYF. In DNA, the CDR3 is TGTGCCTGGAGTGAAAAGCAAACAGATACGCAGTATTTT.

This clonotype was seen repeatedly, ten times or more. The V call is TRBV5-1, the J call TRBJ1-1; D gene unclear. The V gene lost 0 bases and the J gene lost 1 base, with 7 bases spanning the gap. This CDR3 contains 14 residues. The germline V gene has CDR1 SGHRS and CDR2 YFSETQ. The CDR3 region is CASSLGLKNTEAFF. The CDR3 DNA is TGCGCCAGCAGCTTGGGTCTGAAGAACACTGAAGCTTTCTTT.

The V gene is TRBV5-6, the J gene TRBJ2-5; 7 positions match TRBD2. V trimming: 3 bases; J trimming: 5 bases; junction bases outside the gene matches: 13. There are 16 residues in the CDR3. The germline V gene has CDR1 SGHDT and CDR2 YYEEEE. CDR3 region: CASSSEFGLVGETQYF. For the CDR3, the DNA is TGTGCCAGCAGCTCCGAATTCGGACTAGTCGGGGAGACCCAGTACTTC. The full variable domain, in which reference TRBV5-6 and TRBJ2-5 provide the parts outside the CDR3, is DAGVTQSPTHLIKTRGQQVTLRCSPKSGHDTVSWYQQALGQGPQFIFQYYEEEERQRGNFPDRFSGHQFPNYSSELNVNALLLGDSALYLCASSSEFGLVGETQYFGPGTRLLVL.

The genes are TRBV11-3 and TRBJ1-1; tentative D call: TRBD1 (5 bases). Trimming removed 3 bases at V and 1 base at J, with 9 bases between. The CDR3 runs to 14 residues. The germline V gene has CDR1 SGHNT and CDR2 YENEEA. The DNA of the CDR3 is TGTGCCAGCAGCTTCGGGGGTCGGAACACTGAAGCTTTCTTT. Residues: CASSFGGRNTEAFF.

Only a few counts were recorded for this clonotype. V is TRBV4-1 and J is TRBJ1-3, with D maybe TRBD1 (5 bases). The CDR3 extends over 15 amino acids. Trimming removed 1 base from V and 7 bases from J, with 14 bases in between. Germline assignment: CDR1 MGHRA and CDR2 YSYEKL. The CDR3 sequence is CASSQARERGNTIYF. CDR3 nucleotides: TGCGCCAGCAGCCAAGCTCGGGAGAGGGGCAACACCATATATTTT.

This clonotype was counted ten times or more. The chain is built from TRBV29-1 and TRBJ1-2; 9 bases line up with TRBD1. V lost 7 bases, J lost 8 bases, and 8 bases stayed unmatched. The CDR3 is 12 amino acids. Germline CDR1 reads SQVTM; CDR2 reads ANQGSEA. The CDR3 DNA sequence: TGCAGCGCCGTTACAGGGGGCGCCGGCTACACCTTC. Protein: CSAVTGGAGYTF.

CDR3 loop: CASSQDALEGTAGYTF. CDR3 nucleotide sequence: TGTGCCAGCAGCCAAGACGCTCTGGAGGGGACAGCTGGCTACACCTTC. The chain employs TRBV3-1 and TRBJ1-2, with 7 bases matching TRBD1. The CDR3 sequence is 16 residues long. Germline assignment: CDR1 LGHDT and CDR2 YNNKEL (reference sequence). V shed 0 bases, J shed 7 bases, and the junction held 11 bases outside the gene matches.

This clonotype was seen a handful of times. An end of the junction does not agree with germline; a read error may underlie this. V and J are TRBV7-7 and TRBJ2-1, with D possibly TRBD2 on 6 matching bases. The CDR3 extends over 14 amino acids. Germline V gene sequence: CDR1 SSHAT, CDR2 FNYEAQ (reference sequence). CDR3 in amino acids: CASSRLGGGNEQFF. CDR3 nucleotide sequence: TGTGCTAGCAGCCGACTGGGAGGAGGCAATGAGCAGTTCTTC. The complete variable domain, with remaining parts taken from reference TRBV7-7 and TRBJ2-1, reads GAGVSQSPRYKVTKRGQDVTLRCDPISSHATLYWYQQALGQGPEFLTYFNYEAQPDKSGLPSDRFSAERPEGSISTLTIQRTEQRDSAMYRCASSRLGGGNEQFFGPGTRLTVL.

The gene calls are TRBV20-1 and TRBJ2-7, with 14 bases fitting TRBD2. The junction had 12 bases not matched to a gene; V was cut back by 0 bases and J by 5 bases. The CDR3 is made up of 18 amino acids. The germline V gene has CDR1 DFQATT and CDR2 SNEGSKA (reference sequence). DNA of the CDR3: TGCAGTGCTAGAGATATCGGGGGACTAGCGGGAGCCGTCCACGAGCAGTACTTC. It specifies CSARDIGGLAGAVHEQYF.

In this sample, this clonotype turned up many times. The chain carries TRBV12-3 or TRBV12-4 and TRBJ2-7; TRBD1 matches at 7 bases. There are 15 residues in the CDR3. Germline trimming cut 2 bases from V and 8 bases from J; bases unmatched to any gene: 12. The CDR3 sequence: CASSLNRGVSSKQYF. In nucleotides, the CDR3 is TGTGCCAGCAGTTTAAACAGGGGCGTCTCTTCCAAGCAGTACTTC.

This clonotype came up many times. V gene TRBV27 combines with J gene TRBJ1-2; D not resolved. Trimming stripped 0 bases from V and 8 bases from J, with 16 bases between. Germline CDR1 is MNHEY and CDR2 is SMNVEV (reference sequence). This CDR3 is built from 15 residues. CDR3 amino acids: CASSLSPLLKWGYTF. Here the CDR3 DNA reads TGTGCCAGCAGTTTATCCCCCCTCCTTAAATGGGGCTACACCTTC.

The chain combines TRBV18 with TRBJ1-2, with TRBD1 as a possible D gene (5 bases). V was cut by 5 bases and J by 3 bases, with 16 bases left in between. The CDR3 is 15 residues long. Germline CDR1 and CDR2: KGHSH and LQKENI. Written as DNA, the CDR3 is TGTGCCAGCTCATCGGGACCGACGCCTGACTATGGCTACACCTTC. This gives the protein CASSSGPTPDYGYTF.

This clonotype was recorded many times. The chain combines TRBV28 with TRBJ2-3; 11 bases line up with TRBD2. The CDR3 loop spans 18 amino acids. In germline, CDR1 is MDHEN, CDR2 SYDVKM. The J segment lost 0 bases and the V segment lost 5 bases, leaving 10 bases of the junction unmatched. The CDR3 DNA sequence: TGTGCCAGCAGTATAGCGGGAGGGGGGGGTTTTAGCACAGATACGCAGTATTTT. Translation gives CASSIAGGGGFSTDTQYF.

The chain links TRBV6-1 to TRBJ2-5; D not resolved. This CDR3 has 12 residues. Trimming took 4 bases from V and 2 from J, leaving 5 bases between them. Germline lookup yields CDR1 MNHNS and CDR2 SASEGT. The chain's CDR3 is CASSAWQETQYF. CDR3 nucleotide sequence: TGTGCCAGCAGTGCGTGGCAAGAGACCCAGTACTTC.

This clonotype was found many times. The chain recombines TRBV5-1 with TRBJ1-2, with TRBD1 as a possible D gene (6 bases). CDR1 and CDR2 from the germline V gene are SGHRS and YFSETQ. Deletions cut 0 bases from V and 2 bases from J, with 14 bases between. The CDR3 runs to 16 residues. The CDR3, as DNA: TGCGCCAGCAGCTTGGGGGATTTGACAGGAAACTATGGCTACACCTTC. It encodes CASSLGDLTGNYGYTF.

This clonotype came up a few times. The chain joins TRBV10-3 to TRBJ1-3; D not certain. The germline V and J ends were trimmed by 6 bases and 2 bases, with 5 bases remaining between them. There are 12 residues in the CDR3. CDR1 and CDR2 from the germline V gene are ENHRY and SYGVKD. The CDR3 DNA is TGTGCCATCAGGTCCACTGGAAACACCATATATTTT. This codes for CAIRSTGNTIYF.

In this sample, this clonotype turned up many times. This sequence joins TRBV5-5 and TRBJ2-1; D is ambiguous. Trimming took off 4 bases at V and 0 bases at J, with 14 bases between the two ends. Looked up from germline, CDR1 is SGHKS and CDR2 is YYEKEE (reference sequence). The CDR3 spans 16 residues. CDR3 coding DNA: TGTGCCAGCAGCCGAGCGACTGGTAGCTCCTACAATGAGCAGTTCTTC. As protein: CASSRATGSSYNEQFF.